Each of the 14 T cell receptor beta chains below was sequenced from the same sample in a study of graft-versus-host responses after intestinal transplantation. Their recognized antigens are unknown. The assay was immunoSEQ multiplex PCR, and TCRdb's table has in-frame clones only and misses some. This sample carries more than 65,000 clones, around 90% of them seen once, and the ten largest clones take about 8%. The specimen comprised unstimulated CD8+ T cells sorted from spleen or lymph node cells, sampled before transplant. The receptors originated from a human donor who was the organ donor for an intestinal transplant.

As to this clone: Different DNA sequences within this sample yield the same CDR3. This chain links TRBV5-3 with TRBJ1-5; D is ambiguous. TRBV5-3 is recorded as an ORF, its role being uncertain. This CDR3 has 13 residues. V was cut by 5 bases and J by 9 bases, with 15 bases left in between. Written as DNA, the CDR3 is TGTGCCAGAAGAGTGGACCCAGTGGCGCCCCAGCATTTT. The encoded protein is CARRVDPVAPQHF.

The chain employs TRBV6-5 and TRBJ2-7, with 7 bases matching TRBD1. Germline CDR1 is MNHEY and CDR2 is SVGAGI. The CDR3 covers 16 residues. The V and J ends lost 2 bases and 0 bases, in that order; junction bases with no gene match: 7. CDR3 DNA: TGTGCCAGCAGTTACCAGACAGGGAGCATCTCCTACGAGCAGTACTTC. This sequence encodes CASSYQTGSISYEQYF.

The gene calls are TRBV11-2 and TRBJ1-3, with 8 bases identical to TRBD1. The CDR3 loop spans 15 amino acids. Unmatched junction bases numbered 7, after V lost 6 bases and J lost 3 bases. Germline V gene lookup returns CDR1 SGHAT and CDR2 FQNNGV. CDR3 coding DNA: TGTGCCAGCAGATCCATCAGGGGGCTTGGAAACACCATATATTTT. It codes for CASRSIRGLGNTIYF.

This clone has only one observation. V usage is TRBV5-4 and J usage is TRBJ2-1; D is possibly TRBD1 or TRBD2 (5 bases each). The length of the CDR3 is 12 residues. Trimming pared 1 base from V and 13 bases from J, leaving 12 bases between. Germline V gene sequence: CDR1 SGHNT, CDR2 YYREEE (reference sequence). In nucleotides, the CDR3 is TGTGCCAGCAGCTTGATGGGGGAAGGTCAGTTCTTC. Its translation: CASSLMGEGQFF.

The J gene is TRBJ2-7, the V gene TRBV7-9; D remains unclear. V was clipped by 2 bases and J by 3 bases, with 11 bases between them. The CDR3 sequence is 14 residues long. CDR1 SEHNR and CDR2 FQNEAQ come from the germline V gene (reference sequence). This chain's CDR3 is CASSLHETGYEQYF. The CDR3 DNA reads TGTGCCAGCAGCTTACACGAGACGGGCTACGAGCAGTACTTC.

The rearrangement links TRBV5-5 to TRBJ1-1; no clear D gene. The ends were cut back, 0 bases at V and 6 bases at J, with 9 bases in the middle. The CDR3 has 13 residues. Germline CDR1 SGHKS, CDR2 YYEKEE (reference sequence). The CDR3 protein is CASSLAGRSEAFF. The CDR3 DNA reads as TGTGCCAGCAGCTTGGCCGGGAGGTCTGAAGCTTTCTTT.

The rearrangement joins TRBV9 to TRBJ2-1, with D maybe TRBD2 (6 bases). The CDR3 length is 15 residues. In germline, CDR1 is SGDLS, CDR2 YYNGEE. V lost 0 bases to trimming and J lost 6 bases, with 13 bases between them. The CDR3 sequence: CASSVGRQGGNEQFF. The DNA for the CDR3 is TGTGCCAGCAGCGTAGGTAGGCAGGGAGGCAATGAGCAGTTCTTC. The full variable domain, with the rest looked up from reference TRBV9 and TRBJ2-1, is DSGVTQTPKHLITATGQRVTLRCSPRSGDLSVYWYQQSLDQGLQFLIQYYNGEERAKGNILERFSAQQFPDLHSELNLSSLELGDSALYFCASSVGRQGGNEQFFGPGTRLTVL.

V and J are TRBV6-8 and TRBJ2-7, with 8 bases aligning to TRBD1. V dropped 5 bases and J dropped 5; count of bases not matched to a gene: 2. Germline-derived CDR1 and CDR2 are MNHGY and SAAAGT. The length of the CDR3 is 12 residues. The CDR3 bases are TGTGCCAGCAGTCGGGACAGGCACGAGCAGTACTTC. This gives the protein CASSRDRHEQYF.

The chain joins TRBV7-3 to TRBJ2-3; D possibly corresponds to TRBD1 (5 bases). Germline-derived CDR1 and CDR2 are SGHTA and FQGTGA. Trimming took 1 base from V and 4 from J, leaving 9 bases between them. This CDR3 has 14 amino acids. CDR3 loop: CASSLSGAADTQYF. CDR3 bases: TGTGCCAGCAGCTTAAGTGGGGCGGCAGATACGCAGTATTTT.

The chain joins TRBV9 to TRBJ2-1; 8 bases line up with TRBD2. This CDR3 is built from 15 residues. The ends lost 0 bases at V and 6 bases at J; junction bases unmatched: 5. CDR1 and CDR2 from the germline V gene are SGDLS and YYNGEE. The CDR3 region is CASSVGAGAGNEQFF. The CDR3 bases are TGTGCCAGCAGCGTAGGAGCGGGAGCGGGCAATGAGCAGTTCTTC.

The chain couples TRBV5-1 to TRBJ2-7; TRBD1 or TRBD2 may be the D gene (5 bases each). The CDR3 contains 16 residues. The germline gives CDR1 SGHRS, CDR2 YFSETQ. The V and J ends lost 0 bases and 2 bases respectively, with 15 bases between them. This chain's CDR3 is CASSLGLGETAYEQYF. CDR3 nucleotides: TGCGCCAGCAGCTTGGGGCTGGGGGAGACGGCCTACGAGCAGTACTTC.

CDR3 region: CASSLSGFSIDTEAFF. The CDR3 DNA sequence: TGTGCCAGCAGTTTAAGTGGGTTCAGTATAGACACTGAAGCTTTCTTT. This chain connects TRBV27 to TRBJ1-1; D remains unclear. The V gene lost 2 bases and the J gene lost 3 bases, with 16 bases spanning the gap. The CDR3 loop spans 16 amino acids. Germline V lookup: CDR1 MNHEY, CDR2 SMNVEV (reference sequence).

In its sample, this clone was seen a few times. J is TRBJ1-1 and V is TRBV7-6; D is unresolved. The CDR3 runs 13 residues. Germline loops: CDR1 SGHVS, CDR2 FNYEAQ. V lost 5 bases to trimming and J lost 0 bases, with 7 bases between them. This chain's CDR3 is CASSLYLNTEAFF. The CDR3 DNA sequence: TGTGCCAGCAGCCTATATCTGAACACTGAAGCTTTCTTT.

This sequence joins TRBV5-4 and TRBJ1-5; tentative D call: TRBD1 (6 bases). The germline CDR1 and CDR2 sequences are SGHNT and YYREEE (reference sequence). The CDR3 loop spans 14 amino acids. V lost 0 bases and J 6 bases, leaving 10 bases between the germline ends. CDR3 coding DNA: TGTGCCAGCAGCTTGGAGGGGGAGGGTCAGCCCCAGCATTTT. Protein: CASSLEGEGQPQHF.